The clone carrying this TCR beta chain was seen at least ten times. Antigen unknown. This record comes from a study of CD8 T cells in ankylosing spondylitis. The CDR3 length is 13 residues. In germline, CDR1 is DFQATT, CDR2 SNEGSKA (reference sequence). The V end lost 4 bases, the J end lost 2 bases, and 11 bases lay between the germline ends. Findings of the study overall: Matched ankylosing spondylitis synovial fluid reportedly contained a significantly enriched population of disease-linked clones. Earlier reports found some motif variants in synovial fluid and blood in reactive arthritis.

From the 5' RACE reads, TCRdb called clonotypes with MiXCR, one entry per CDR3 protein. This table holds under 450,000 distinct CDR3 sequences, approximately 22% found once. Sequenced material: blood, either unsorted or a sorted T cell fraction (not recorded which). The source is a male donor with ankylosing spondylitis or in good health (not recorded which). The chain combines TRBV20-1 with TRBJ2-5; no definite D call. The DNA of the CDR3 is TGCAGTGCTAACGACCAGACACAAGAGACCCAGTACTTC. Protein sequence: CSANDQTQETQYF.